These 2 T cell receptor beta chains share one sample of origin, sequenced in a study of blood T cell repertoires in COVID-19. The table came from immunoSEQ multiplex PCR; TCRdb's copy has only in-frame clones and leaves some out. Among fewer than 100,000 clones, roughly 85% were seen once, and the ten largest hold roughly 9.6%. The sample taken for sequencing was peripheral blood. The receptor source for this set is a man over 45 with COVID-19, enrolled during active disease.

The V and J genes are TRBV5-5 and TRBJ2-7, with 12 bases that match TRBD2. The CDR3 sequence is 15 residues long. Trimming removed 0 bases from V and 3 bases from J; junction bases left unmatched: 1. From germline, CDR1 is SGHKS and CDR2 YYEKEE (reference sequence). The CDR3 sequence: CASSLGLAGVYEQYF. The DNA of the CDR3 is TGTGCCAGCAGCTTGGGACTAGCGGGAGTCTACGAGCAGTACTTC.

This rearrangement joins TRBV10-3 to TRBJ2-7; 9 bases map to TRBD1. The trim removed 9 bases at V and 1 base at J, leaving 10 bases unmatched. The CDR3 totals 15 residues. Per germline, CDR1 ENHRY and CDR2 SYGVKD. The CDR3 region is CAINHGTGISYEQYF. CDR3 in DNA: TGTGCCATTAATCACGGGACAGGGATATCCTACGAGCAGTACTTC.